These 29 T cell receptor beta chains were all obtained from the same sample, sequenced in a study of T cell repertoires in cytomegalovirus infection. One entry per CDR3 protein results from TCRdb running MiXCR on the reads. The sample lists about 98,000 distinct CDR3 sequences; approximately 16% were seen once. Sequencing input: PBMCs. Receptor source: a human donor in good health (CMV status not recorded). Some clones in this sample may be carry-over from other donors' samples.

The sample holds a few counts of this clonotype. This chain connects TRBV20-1 to TRBJ2-7; 11 bases align to TRBD2. Germline loops: CDR1 DFQATT, CDR2 SNEGSKA (reference sequence). V lost 6 bases and J lost 2; bases outside the gene matches: 9. This CDR3 has 15 residues. CDR3 protein: CSATSLAGAAYEQYF. The DNA of the CDR3 is TGCAGTGCCACCTCACTAGCGGGGGCCGCCTACGAGCAGTACTTC.

The V gene is TRBV12-3 or TRBV12-4, the J gene TRBJ1-1; perhaps TRBD1 as D (5 bases). The CDR3 contains 16 residues. Trimming pared 6 bases from V and 0 bases from J, leaving 17 bases between. CDR3 in amino acids: CASSSGGFTMNTEAFF. The CDR3 bases are TGTGCCAGCAGCTCGGGGGGATTTACCATGAACACTGAAGCTTTCTTT.

This clonotype was recorded a few times. This chain connects TRBV9 to TRBJ1-1; D unclear. The germline V gene has CDR1 SGDLS and CDR2 YYNGEE. V gave up 0 bases and J gave up 4 bases, with 7 bases separating them. This CDR3 comprises 13 residues. The CDR3 DNA is TGTGCCAGCAGCGTAGGCCCGGGCACTGAAGCTTTCTTT. It specifies CASSVGPGTEAFF.

In its sample, this clonotype was seen a few times. CDR3 protein: CASSQRQGTGELFF. The CDR3 DNA is TGTGCCAGCAGCCAAAGACAGGGGACCGGGGAGCTGTTTTTT. The rearrangement joins TRBV6-5 to TRBJ2-2; 8 bases fit TRBD1. There are 14 residues in the CDR3. J was trimmed by 5 bases and V by 6 bases; bases with no gene match: 5. The germline gives CDR1 MNHEY, CDR2 SVGAGI.

The chain is built from TRBV5-1 and TRBJ2-3, with D possibly called TRBD1 or TRBD2 (5 bases each). Trimming left V 4 bases short and J 2 bases short, with 20 bases between. Germline CDR1 and CDR2: SGHRS and YFSETQ. The CDR3 length is 17 residues. CDR3 sequence: CASSHRLPGGTTDTQYF. In nucleotides, the CDR3 is TGCGCCAGCAGCCATCGCTTGCCCGGTGGGACCACAGATACGCAGTATTTT.

At least ten counts were recorded for this clonotype. J is TRBJ1-6 and V is TRBV9; TRBD1 might be the D (6 bases). The CDR3 runs to 17 residues. CDR1 is SGDLS, CDR2 YYNGEE, per germline. V shed 0 bases and J shed 1 base, with 11 bases lying between them. The CDR3 region has the DNA TGTGCCAGCAGCGTAGATGCAGGGGTATCCTATAATTCACCCCTCCACTTT. Its translation is CASSVDAGVSYNSPLHF.

This clonotype has ten or more counts. This rearrangement joins TRBV12-3 or TRBV12-4 to TRBJ2-6, with D uncertain. Trimming pared 6 bases from V and 0 bases from J, leaving 9 bases between. CDR3 length: 15 residues. The CDR3 loop is CASRRDNSGANVLTF. For the CDR3, the DNA is TGTGCCAGCAGGCGAGATAACTCTGGGGCCAACGTCCTGACTTTC.

This clonotype was detected many times. This sequence joins TRBV5-4 and TRBJ1-1; D might be TRBD1 (5 bases). Germline V gene lookup returns CDR1 SGHNT and CDR2 YYREEE (reference sequence). V lost 0 bases and J lost 5, with 14 bases in between. The CDR3 totals 15 residues. The CDR3 here is CASSLVGARQTEAFF. The CDR3 DNA sequence: TGTGCCAGCAGCTTGGTCGGGGCCCGTCAGACTGAAGCTTTCTTT.

The rearrangement joins TRBV6-6 to TRBJ2-2; D remains ambiguous. Per the germline V gene, CDR1 is MNHNY and CDR2 is SVGAGI (reference sequence). The CDR3 contains 13 residues. Trimming stripped 7 bases from V and 8 bases from J, with 14 bases between. In nucleotides, the CDR3 is TGTGCCAGCACCCGTATTGAATCGGGGGAGCTGTTTTTT. It translates to CASTRIESGELFF.

CDR3 in amino acids: CSARAIGRSYGYTF. The CDR3 coding sequence is TGCAGTGCTAGAGCGATAGGACGGAGCTATGGCTACACCTTC. V is TRBV20-1 and J is TRBJ1-2, with no clear D. Germline assignment: CDR1 DFQATT and CDR2 SNEGSKA (reference sequence). The CDR3 length is 14 residues. The germline V and J ends were trimmed by 1 base and 4 bases, with 13 bases remaining between them.

This clonotype was recorded at least ten times. The chain carries TRBV10-2 and TRBJ1-1; 8 positions agree with TRBD1. CDR1 and CDR2 from the germline V gene are WSHSY and SAAADI. Trimming took 6 bases from V and 5 from J; bases not matched to a gene: 8. This CDR3 contains 14 residues. The CDR3 is CASRDRGKRTEAFF. The DNA of the CDR3 is TGCGCCAGCAGAGACAGGGGTAAAAGGACTGAAGCTTTCTTT.

A note on this clonotype: One junction end does not reproduce the germline sequence, and a read error may be involved. The chain has TRBV11-2 and TRBJ2-7; 9 bases are a match to TRBD1. CDR3 length: 13 residues. Per germline, CDR1 SGHAT and CDR2 FQNNGV. The CDR3 DNA reads as TGTGACAGCAGCCGGGACAGGGAAGACGAGCAGTACTTC. It yields the protein CDSSRDREDEQYF.

This clonotype was found many times. The genes are TRBV19 and TRBJ2-5; 13 bases are shared with TRBD2. V was clipped by 5 bases and J by 5 bases; unmatched bases: 8. The CDR3 spans 16 residues. Per germline, CDR1 LNHDA and CDR2 SQIVND (reference sequence). CDR3 in DNA: TGTGCCAGTAGTCGGACTAGCGGGGGACGGTGGGAGACCCAGTACTTC. This codes for CASSRTSGGRWETQYF.

The chain uses TRBV6-1 and TRBJ2-7; 9 positions match TRBD1. Germline assignment: CDR1 MNHNS and CDR2 SASEGT. The CDR3 consists of 16 residues. The junction had 13 bases not matched to a gene; V was cut back by 6 bases and J by 4 bases. The CDR3 sequence: CASSDHTGTGSYEQYF. The CDR3, as DNA: TGTGCCAGCAGCGACCACACCGGGACAGGGTCGTACGAGCAGTACTTC.

This clonotype showed up many times. V and J are TRBV5-1 and TRBJ1-1; D is undetermined. This CDR3 is 17 amino acids long. Deletions cut 7 bases from V and 2 bases from J, with 24 bases between. Germline CDR1 SGHRS, CDR2 YFSETQ. The CDR3 loop reads CASSNIYQRRENTEAFF. DNA of the CDR3: TGCGCCAGCTCCAATATCTATCAACGGAGGGAAAACACTGAAGCTTTCTTT.

This clonotype has ten or more counts. The chain joins TRBV2 to TRBJ1-1; 11 bases line up with TRBD1. Unmatched junction bases numbered 8, after V lost 8 bases and J lost 0 bases. The CDR3 is 16 residues long. Germline CDR1 is SNHLY and CDR2 is FYNNEI. As DNA, the CDR3 is TGTGCCAGCGCCCCGGGACAGGGGGGAGTGAACACTGAAGCTTTCTTT. Protein: CASAPGQGGVNTEAFF. The entire variable domain, with the rest obtained from reference TRBV2 and TRBJ1-1, is as follows: EPEVTQTPSHQVTQMGQEVILRCVPISNHLYFYWYRQILGQKVEFLVSFYNNEISEKSEIFDDQFSVERPDGSNFTLKIRSTKLEDSAMYFCASAPGQGGVNTEAFFGQGTRLTVV.

In this sample, this clonotype turned up many times. The gene calls are TRBV7-2 and TRBJ1-1; unclear D gene. CDR1 SGHTA and CDR2 FQGNSA come from the germline V gene. Between the trimmed V and J ends, which lost 5 bases and 4 bases, there was a span of 14 bases. The CDR3 consists of 14 residues. This CDR3 is CASSLGPGGTEAFF. The CDR3 DNA follows: TGTGCCAGCAGCCTTGGACCTGGAGGCACTGAAGCTTTCTTT. Full variable domain (rest looked up from reference TRBV7-2 and TRBJ1-1): GAGVSQSPSNKVTEKGKDVELRCDPISGHTALYWYRQSLGQGLEFLIYFQGNSAPDKSGLPSDRFSAERTGGSVSTLTIQRTQQEDSAVYLCASSLGPGGTEAFFGQGTRLTVV.

This clonotype was observed many times. This rearrangement joins TRBV6-2 or TRBV6-3 to TRBJ2-1; 8 bases fit TRBD2. V was pared by 6 bases and J by 9 bases, with 7 bases of the junction left unmatched. The germline CDR1 and CDR2 sequences are MNHEY and SVGEGT. This CDR3 is 13 amino acids long. Written as DNA, the CDR3 is TGTGCCAGCAGGGGGACTAGTGGTGCTGAGCAGTTCTTC. It is translated as CASRGTSGAEQFF.

This clonotype came up many times. The J gene is TRBJ1-5, the V gene TRBV10-3; no clear D gene. Per germline, CDR1 ENHRY and CDR2 SYGVKD. Between the trimmed V and J ends, which lost 0 bases and 2 bases, there was a span of 2 bases. This CDR3 region has 13 residues. The CDR3 coding sequence is TGTGCCATCAGTGAGTCAGGCAATCAGCCCCAGCATTTT. This codes for CAISESGNQPQHF.

This clonotype came up many times. The chain carries TRBV28 and TRBJ1-1, with D perhaps matching TRBD1 (6 bases). The V gene's germline CDR1 is MDHEN and CDR2 SYDVKM. The V end lost 2 bases, the J end lost 8 bases, and 12 bases lay between the germline ends. The CDR3 loop spans 13 amino acids. CDR3: CASSLLQGREAFF. CDR3 sequence (DNA): TGTGCCAGCAGTTTACTACAGGGCCGGGAAGCTTTCTTT.

This clonotype was detected many times. This rearrangement joins TRBV7-6 to TRBJ2-5; D uncertain. Trimming removed 1 base at V and 3 bases at J, with 6 bases between. The germline V gene has CDR1 SGHVS and CDR2 FNYEAQ. The CDR3 spans 13 residues. CDR3 coding DNA: TGTGCCAGCAGCTTAGGGCCAAAAGAGACCCAGTACTTC. It encodes CASSLGPKETQYF.

This clonotype was seen a single time. The rearrangement joins TRBV28 to TRBJ2-4, with unresolved D. Trimming removed 1 base at V and 3 bases at J, with 13 bases between. The germline V gene has CDR1 MDHEN and CDR2 SYDVKM. The CDR3 has 16 amino acids. DNA of the CDR3: TGTGCCAGCAGTTTATACGATAACTCTATCAAAAACATTCAGTACTTC. Encoded protein: CASSLYDNSIKNIQYF.

The genes are TRBV2 and TRBJ2-7, with 7 bases fitting TRBD1. Per germline, CDR1 SNHLY and CDR2 FYNNEI. The CDR3 loop spans 14 amino acids. Trimming removed 5 bases from V and 5 bases from J; junction bases left unmatched: 9. CDR3 sequence reads: CASSQQGVIDEQYF. The DNA for the CDR3 is TGTGCCAGCAGTCAGCAGGGGGTAATCGACGAGCAGTACTTC.

This clonotype occurred many times. The V and J genes are TRBV7-2 and TRBJ2-5, with D hard to call. Germline values: CDR1 SGHTA, CDR2 FQGNSA. Trimming shortened V by 1 base and J by 1 base, and 4 bases separated the two germline ends. This CDR3 has 13 amino acids. CDR3 coding DNA: TGTGCCAGCAGCTTAGTTAGCCAAGAGACCCAGTACTTC. This gives the protein CASSLVSQETQYF.

This clonotype has ten or more counts. The rearrangement links TRBV7-8 to TRBJ1-6; 7 bases are a match to TRBD1. The CDR3 is made up of 14 amino acids. CDR1 SGHVS and CDR2 FQNEAQ come from the germline V gene. V lost 1 base, J lost 9 bases, and 3 bases stayed unmatched. CDR3 DNA: TGTGCCAGCAGCTTAGGCCAGGGGGTTTCACCCCTCCACTTT. Amino acid sequence: CASSLGQGVSPLHF.

This clonotype was detected a few times. The chain carries TRBV5-1 and TRBJ1-1, with D uncertain. The V and J ends lost 4 bases and 3 bases respectively, with 13 bases between them. The CDR3 spans 14 residues. CDR1 and CDR2 from the germline V gene are SGHRS and YFSETQ. CDR3 amino acids: CASSESSRDTEAFF. For the CDR3, the DNA is TGCGCCAGCAGCGAATCTTCCCGGGACACTGAAGCTTTCTTT.

The rearrangement links TRBV12-3 or TRBV12-4 to TRBJ2-1; maybe TRBD2 (6 bases). This CDR3 has 13 amino acids. The germline V and J ends were trimmed by 6 bases and 10 bases, with 16 bases remaining between them. CDR3 sequence: CASRALDLAEQFF. CDR3 coding DNA: TGTGCCAGCAGGGCGTTGGATCTAGCGGAGCAGTTCTTC.

This clonotype has a count of ten or more. V is TRBV7-2 and J is TRBJ2-2, with D maybe TRBD1 (7 bases). Trimming cost V 5 bases and J 8 bases, with 15 bases left between them. Germline V CDR1 and CDR2: SGHTA, FQGNSA. The CDR3 extends over 14 amino acids. CDR3: CASSLLQGRGELFF. The CDR3 DNA follows: TGTGCCAGCAGCCTCCTACAGGGGAGGGGGGAGCTGTTTTTT. The complete variable domain, with remaining parts taken from reference TRBV7-2 and TRBJ2-2, reads GAGVSQSPSNKVTEKGKDVELRCDPISGHTALYWYRQSLGQGLEFLIYFQGNSAPDKSGLPSDRFSAERTGGSVSTLTIQRTQQEDSAVYLCASSLLQGRGELFFGEGSRLTVL.

This clonotype was found many times. The CDR3 region is CASSDRGIDTEQFF. The CDR3 DNA sequence: TGTGCCAGCAGTGATAGGGGGATTGACACTGAGCAGTTCTTC. The chain links TRBV2 to TRBJ2-1; TRBD1 might be the D (6 bases). Germline values: CDR1 SNHLY, CDR2 FYNNEI. V shed 3 bases and J shed 9 bases, with 15 bases lying between them. This CDR3 comprises 14 residues.